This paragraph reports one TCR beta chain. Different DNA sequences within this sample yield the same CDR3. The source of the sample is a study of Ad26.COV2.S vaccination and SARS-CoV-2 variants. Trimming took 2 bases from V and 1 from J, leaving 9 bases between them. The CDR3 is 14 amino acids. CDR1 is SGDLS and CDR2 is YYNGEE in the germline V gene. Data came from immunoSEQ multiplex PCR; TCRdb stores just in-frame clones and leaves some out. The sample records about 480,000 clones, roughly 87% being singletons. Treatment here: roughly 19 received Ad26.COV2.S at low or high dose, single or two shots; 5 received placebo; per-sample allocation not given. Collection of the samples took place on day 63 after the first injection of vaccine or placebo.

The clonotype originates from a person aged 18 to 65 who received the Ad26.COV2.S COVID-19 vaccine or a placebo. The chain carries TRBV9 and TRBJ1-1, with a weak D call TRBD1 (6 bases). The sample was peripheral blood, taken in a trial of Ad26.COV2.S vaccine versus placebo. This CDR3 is CASSVTGQNTEAFF. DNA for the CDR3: TGTGCCAGCAGCGTGACGGGACAGAACACTGAAGCTTTCTTT. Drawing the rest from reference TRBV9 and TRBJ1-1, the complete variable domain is DSGVTQTPKHLITATGQRVTLRCSPRSGDLSVYWYQQSLDQGLQFLIQYYNGEERAKGNILERFSAQQFPDLHSELNLSSLELGDSALYFCASSVTGQNTEAFFGQGTRLTVV.